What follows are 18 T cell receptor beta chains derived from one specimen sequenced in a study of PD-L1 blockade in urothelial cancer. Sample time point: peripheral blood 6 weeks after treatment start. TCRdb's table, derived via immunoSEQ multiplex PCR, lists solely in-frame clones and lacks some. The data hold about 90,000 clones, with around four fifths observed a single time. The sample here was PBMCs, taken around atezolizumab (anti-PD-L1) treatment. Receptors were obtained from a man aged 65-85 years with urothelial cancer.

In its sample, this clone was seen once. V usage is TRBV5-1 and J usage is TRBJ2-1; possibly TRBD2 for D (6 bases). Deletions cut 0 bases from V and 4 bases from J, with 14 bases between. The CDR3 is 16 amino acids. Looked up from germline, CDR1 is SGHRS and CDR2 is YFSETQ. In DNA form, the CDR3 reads TGCGCCAGCAGCTTGGCTGGAGGGGTGACGTACAATGAGCAGTTCTTC. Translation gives CASSLAGGVTYNEQFF.

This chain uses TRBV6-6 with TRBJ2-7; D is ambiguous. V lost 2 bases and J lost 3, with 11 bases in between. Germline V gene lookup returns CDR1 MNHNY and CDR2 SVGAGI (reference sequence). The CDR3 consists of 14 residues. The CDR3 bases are TGTGCCAGCAGTTACCGAGGATTCGTCTACGAGCAGTACTTC. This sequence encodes CASSYRGFVYEQYF.

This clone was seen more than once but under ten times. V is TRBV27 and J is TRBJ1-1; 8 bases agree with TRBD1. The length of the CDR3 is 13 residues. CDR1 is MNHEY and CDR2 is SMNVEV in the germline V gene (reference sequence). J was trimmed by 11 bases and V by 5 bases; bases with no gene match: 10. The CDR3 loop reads CASSISRGLGAFF. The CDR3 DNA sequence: TGTGCCAGCAGTATCTCCAGGGGGCTAGGGGCTTTCTTT.

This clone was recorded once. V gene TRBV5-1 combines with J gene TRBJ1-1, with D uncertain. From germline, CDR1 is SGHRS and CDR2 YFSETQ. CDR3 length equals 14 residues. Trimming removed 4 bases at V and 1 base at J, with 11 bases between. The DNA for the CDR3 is TGCGCCAGCAGCCCTGGGCCAGCGAACACTGAAGCTTTCTTT. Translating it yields CASSPGPANTEAFF.

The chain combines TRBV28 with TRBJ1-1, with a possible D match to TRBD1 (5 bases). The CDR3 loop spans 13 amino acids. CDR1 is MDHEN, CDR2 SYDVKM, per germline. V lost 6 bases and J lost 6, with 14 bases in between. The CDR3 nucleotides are TGTGCCAGCAGCCCACCAGGGTTTTCTGAAGCTTTCTTT. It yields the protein CASSPPGFSEAFF.

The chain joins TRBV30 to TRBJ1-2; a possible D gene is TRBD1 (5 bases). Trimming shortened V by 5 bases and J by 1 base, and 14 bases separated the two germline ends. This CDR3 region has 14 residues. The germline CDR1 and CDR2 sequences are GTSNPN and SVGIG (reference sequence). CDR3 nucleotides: TGTGCCTGGGCGGTACAGGACGGTAACTATGGCTACACCTTC. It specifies CAWAVQDGNYGYTF.

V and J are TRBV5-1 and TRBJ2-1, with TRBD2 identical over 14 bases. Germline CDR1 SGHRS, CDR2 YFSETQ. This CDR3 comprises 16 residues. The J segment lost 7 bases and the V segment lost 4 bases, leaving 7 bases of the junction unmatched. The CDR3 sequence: CASSGVGLAGANEQFF. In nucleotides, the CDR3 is TGCGCCAGCAGCGGGGTGGGACTAGCGGGAGCGAATGAGCAGTTCTTC.

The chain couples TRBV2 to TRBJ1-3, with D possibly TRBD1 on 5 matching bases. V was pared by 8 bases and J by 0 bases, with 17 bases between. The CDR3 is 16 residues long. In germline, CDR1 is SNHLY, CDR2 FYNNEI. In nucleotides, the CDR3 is TGTGCCAGCGGGGTAGCAGGGATCTTCTCTGGAAACACCATATATTTT. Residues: CASGVAGIFSGNTIYF.

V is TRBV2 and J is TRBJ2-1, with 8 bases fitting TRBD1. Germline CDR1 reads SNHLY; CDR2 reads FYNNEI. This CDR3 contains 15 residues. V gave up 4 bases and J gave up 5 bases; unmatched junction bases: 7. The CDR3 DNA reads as TGTGCCAGCAGTGGTCGGACAGGGCTTGACAATGAGCAGTTCTTC. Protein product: CASSGRTGLDNEQFF.

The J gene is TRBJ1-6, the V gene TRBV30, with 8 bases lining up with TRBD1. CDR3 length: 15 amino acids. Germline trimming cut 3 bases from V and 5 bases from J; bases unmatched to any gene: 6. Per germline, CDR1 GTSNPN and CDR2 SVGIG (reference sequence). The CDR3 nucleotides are TGTGCCTGGAGAGGACAGGGAGGGAATAATTCACCCCTCCACTTT. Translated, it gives CAWRGQGGNNSPLHF.

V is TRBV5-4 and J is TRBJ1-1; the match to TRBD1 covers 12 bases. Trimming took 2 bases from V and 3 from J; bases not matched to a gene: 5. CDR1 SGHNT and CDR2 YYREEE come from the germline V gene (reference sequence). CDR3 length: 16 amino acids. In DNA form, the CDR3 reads TGTGCCAGCAGCTTACTCCGGGACAGGGGGCACACTGAAGCTTTCTTT. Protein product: CASSLLRDRGHTEAFF.

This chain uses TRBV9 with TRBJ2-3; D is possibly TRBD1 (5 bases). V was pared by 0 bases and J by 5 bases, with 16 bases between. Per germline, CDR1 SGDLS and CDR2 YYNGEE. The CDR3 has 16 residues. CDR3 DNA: TGTGCCAGCAGCGTAGCATCGACAGCCGAGATAGATACGCAGTATTTT. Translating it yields CASSVASTAEIDTQYF.

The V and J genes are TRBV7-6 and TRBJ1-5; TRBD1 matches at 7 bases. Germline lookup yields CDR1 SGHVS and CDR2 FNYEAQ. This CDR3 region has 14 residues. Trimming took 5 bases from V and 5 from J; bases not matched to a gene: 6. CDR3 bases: TGTGCCAGCAGCCTACAGGGGAGAGATCAGCCCCAGCATTTT. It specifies CASSLQGRDQPQHF.

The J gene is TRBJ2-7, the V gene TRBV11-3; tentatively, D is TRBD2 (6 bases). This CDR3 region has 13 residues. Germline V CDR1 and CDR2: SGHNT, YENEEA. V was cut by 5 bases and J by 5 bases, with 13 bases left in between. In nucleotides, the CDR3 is TGTGCCAGCAGCCTAGGCGGGGCACACGAGCAGTACTTC. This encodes CASSLGGAHEQYF.

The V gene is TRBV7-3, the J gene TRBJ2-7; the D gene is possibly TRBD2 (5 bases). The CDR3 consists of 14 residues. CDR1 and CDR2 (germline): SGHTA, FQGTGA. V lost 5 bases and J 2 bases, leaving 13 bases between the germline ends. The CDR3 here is CASSPPGVTYEQYF. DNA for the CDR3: TGTGCCAGCAGCCCTCCCGGGGTCACCTACGAGCAGTACTTC.

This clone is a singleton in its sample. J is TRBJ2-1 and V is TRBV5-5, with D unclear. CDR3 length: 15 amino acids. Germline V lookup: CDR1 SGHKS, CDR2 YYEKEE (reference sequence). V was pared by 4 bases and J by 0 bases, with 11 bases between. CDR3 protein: CASSNDPSSYNEQFF. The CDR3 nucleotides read TGTGCCAGCAGCAATGATCCTAGCTCCTACAATGAGCAGTTCTTC.

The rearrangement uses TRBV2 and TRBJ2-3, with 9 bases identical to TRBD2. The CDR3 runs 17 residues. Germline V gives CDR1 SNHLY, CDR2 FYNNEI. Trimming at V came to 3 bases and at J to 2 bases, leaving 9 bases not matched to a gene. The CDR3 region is CASSESPTSGYTDTQYF. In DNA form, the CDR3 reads TGTGCCAGCAGTGAGAGCCCGACTAGCGGTTACACAGATACGCAGTATTTT.

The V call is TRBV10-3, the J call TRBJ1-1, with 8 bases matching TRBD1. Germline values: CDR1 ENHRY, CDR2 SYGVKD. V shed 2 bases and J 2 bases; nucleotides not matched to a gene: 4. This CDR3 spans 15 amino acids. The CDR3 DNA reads TGTGCCATCAGTGAGAATGGACAGGGCAACACTGAAGCTTTCTTT. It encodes CAISENGQGNTEAFF.